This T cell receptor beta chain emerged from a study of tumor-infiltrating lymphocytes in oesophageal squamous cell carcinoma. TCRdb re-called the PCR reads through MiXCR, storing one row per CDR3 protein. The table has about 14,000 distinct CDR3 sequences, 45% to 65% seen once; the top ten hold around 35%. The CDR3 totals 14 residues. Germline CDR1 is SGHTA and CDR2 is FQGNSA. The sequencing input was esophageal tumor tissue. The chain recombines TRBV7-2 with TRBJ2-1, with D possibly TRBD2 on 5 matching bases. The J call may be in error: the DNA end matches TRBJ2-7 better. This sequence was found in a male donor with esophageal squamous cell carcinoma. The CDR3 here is CASSLGPRAYEQYF. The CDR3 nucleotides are TGTGCCAGCAGCTTAGGGCCGCGGGCCTACGAGCAGTACTTC.